This entry describes one TCR beta chain. Its target is unknown. V dropped 0 bases and J dropped 9; count of bases not matched to a gene: 11. In germline, CDR1 is SGHDT, CDR2 YYEEEE. The CDR3 loop spans 16 amino acids. This specimen comes from a study of cytomegalovirus exposure and HLA in healthy donors. Study-wide points: Most subjects had HLA-A and HLA-B alleles reportedly predicted accurately by TCR beta sequences. The majority of CMV-associated TCR beta chains were reported as apparently HLA-restricted in a later analysis. According to the study, roughly 160 TCR beta chains were cytomegalovirus-associated.

Both 60 Vbeta primers and 13 Jbeta primers went into the PCR. Using immunoSEQ multiplex PCR, the repertoire was profiled, and TCRdb retains in-frame clones only, with some absent. The repertoire includes about 160,000 clones, about 71% of them detected once, and over 2.5% sits in the top ten. The clonotype comes from a woman aged 25-40 years in good health and CMV-seronegative. Sequenced sample: PBMCs. The chain has TRBV5-6 and TRBJ2-1; 8 bases fit TRBD1. In DNA, the CDR3 is TGTGCCAGCAGCTTGGGTGTGACAGGGGCCAGGAGTGAGCAGTTCTTC. Its protein is CASSLGVTGARSEQFF.